This entry lists 11 T cell receptor beta chains sequenced from one sample in a study of cytomegalovirus exposure and HLA in healthy donors. The PCR made use of 60 Vbeta and 13 Jbeta primers. Produced via immunoSEQ multiplex PCR; TCRdb's table is partial and in-frame only. This sample has more than 95,000 clones, with around 79% found just once. The sequenced sample was PBMCs. These receptors all come from a woman in her 70s in good health and CMV-seropositive.

Of note for this clone: Its ends do not fully match the called genes, so a read error is possible. The V and J genes are TRBV2 and TRBJ1-1; D is perhaps TRBD1 (6 bases). Germline values: CDR1 SNHLY, CDR2 FYNNEI. The CDR3 consists of 10 residues. In nucleotides, the CDR3 is TGTGACAGCGGGAGGGGGGAAGCTTTCTTT. Amino acids: CDSGRGEAFF. Using reference TRBV2 and TRBJ1-1 for the parts outside the CDR3, the full variable domain is EPEVTQTPSHQVTQMGQEVILRCVPISNHLYFYWYRQILGQKVEFLVSFYNNEISEKSEIFDDQFSVERPDGSNFTLKIRSTKLEDSAMYFCDSGRGEAFFGQGTRLTVV.

Regarding this clone: The junction departs from germline at one end; a sequencing error may be responsible. This chain uses TRBV5-1 with TRBJ2-7, with D possibly being TRBD2 (5 bases). CDR3 length: 19 amino acids. CDR1 is SGHRS, CDR2 YFSETQ, per germline. CDR3 amino acids: CASSLARLRADPMSYEQHF. The CDR3 nucleotides are TGCGCCAGCAGCTTGGCCCGACTACGGGCAGATCCTATGTCCTACGAGCAGCACTTC.

This clone was recorded only once. The CDR3 here is CASSPRAGTENEKLFF. The CDR3 DNA follows: TGTGCCAGCTCACCTCGCGCCGGGACAGAAAATGAAAAACTGTTTTTT. The V call is TRBV18, the J call TRBJ1-4; 7 bases line up with TRBD1. CDR1 KGHSH and CDR2 LQKENI come from the germline V gene. Trimming cost V 3 bases and J 5 bases; bases outside gene matches: 9. The CDR3 runs 16 residues.

V and J are TRBV7-2 and TRBJ1-5; 7 bases match TRBD1. The CDR3 is 14 residues long. The junction had 6 bases not matched to a gene; V was cut back by 5 bases and J by 5 bases. Germline V gene sequence: CDR1 SGHTA, CDR2 FQGNSA. CDR3 bases: TGTGCCAGCAGCGAGCAGGGGGAACATCAGCCCCAGCATTTT. Its protein product is CASSEQGEHQPQHF.

This clone was seen only once. A junction boundary mismatches the germline segment, possibly from a read error. The CDR3 coding sequence is TGTGCCAGCAGTTATGGAGTTGTCTCTGGAAACACCACATATTTT. It specifies CASSYGVVSGNTTYF. V gene TRBV6-5 combines with J gene TRBJ1-3, with D unclear. This CDR3 contains 15 residues. Germline lookup yields CDR1 MNHEY and CDR2 SVGAGI.

J is TRBJ2-2 and V is TRBV6-6; no reliable D call. Germline V gives CDR1 MNHNY, CDR2 SVGAGI (reference sequence). The CDR3 totals 13 residues. Trimming took 11 bases from V and 0 from J, leaving 10 bases between them. The CDR3 DNA is TGTGCCCAAGCCCGTTCGAACACCGGGGAGCTGTTTTTT. It specifies CAQARSNTGELFF.

The V call is TRBV7-9, the J call TRBJ2-3; 8 nucleotides match TRBD1. Per germline, CDR1 SEHNR and CDR2 FQNEAQ (reference sequence). The CDR3 totals 16 residues. Germline trimming cut 1 base from V and 1 base from J; bases unmatched to any gene: 4. CDR3 bases: TGTGCCAGCAGCTTAGGTACACAGGGGGGCACAGATACGCAGTATTTT. This sequence encodes CASSLGTQGGTDTQYF.

This sequence joins TRBV15 and TRBJ2-7; the D gene is possibly TRBD1 (6 bases). Trimming removed 0 bases from V and 6 bases from J, with 12 bases in between. CDR3 size: 14 residues. CDR1 and CDR2 from the germline V gene are LNHNV and YYDKDF (reference sequence). The CDR3 nucleotides are TGTGCCACCAGCAGAGATTTGGCAGGGGCCGAGCAGTACTTC. It encodes CATSRDLAGAEQYF.

The sample holds a few counts of this clone. V usage is TRBV7-2 and J usage is TRBJ2-7; D is perhaps TRBD2 (5 bases). The CDR3 length is 13 residues. V was shortened by 1 base and J by 4 bases, with 8 bases between the two germline ends. The germline gives CDR1 SGHTA, CDR2 FQGNSA. CDR3 coding DNA: TGTGCCAGCAGCTTAGAAGAGGGTTACGAGCAGTACTTC. Its protein product is CASSLEEGYEQYF.

The rearrangement joins TRBV19 to TRBJ1-5; 12 nucleotides line up with TRBD1. V lost 4 bases and J lost 4; bases outside the gene matches: 5. CDR1 and CDR2 from the germline V gene are LNHDA and SQIVND (reference sequence). The CDR3 is 16 amino acids. The CDR3, as DNA: TGTGCCAGTAGTACCCCGGGACAGGGGGCAAATCAGCCCCAGCATTTT. It translates to CASSTPGQGANQPQHF. Complete variable domain (other parts from reference TRBV19 and TRBJ1-5): DGGITQSPKYLFRKEGQNVTLSCEQNLNHDAMYWYRQDPGQGLRLIYYSQIVNDFQKGDIAEGYSVSREKKESFPLTVTSAQKNPTAFYLCASSTPGQGANQPQHFGDGTRLSIL.

A word on this clone: A read error may account for a junction end that differs from germline. The chain has TRBV11-2 and TRBJ1-1; TRBD1 aligns across 7 bases. The CDR3 covers 15 residues. Germline CDR1 and CDR2: SGHAT and FQNNGV. For the CDR3, the DNA is TGTGCCAGCAGCCTAGAGGGGGCTAGGACAGATGAAGCTTTCTTT. Encoded protein: CASSLEGARTDEAFF.